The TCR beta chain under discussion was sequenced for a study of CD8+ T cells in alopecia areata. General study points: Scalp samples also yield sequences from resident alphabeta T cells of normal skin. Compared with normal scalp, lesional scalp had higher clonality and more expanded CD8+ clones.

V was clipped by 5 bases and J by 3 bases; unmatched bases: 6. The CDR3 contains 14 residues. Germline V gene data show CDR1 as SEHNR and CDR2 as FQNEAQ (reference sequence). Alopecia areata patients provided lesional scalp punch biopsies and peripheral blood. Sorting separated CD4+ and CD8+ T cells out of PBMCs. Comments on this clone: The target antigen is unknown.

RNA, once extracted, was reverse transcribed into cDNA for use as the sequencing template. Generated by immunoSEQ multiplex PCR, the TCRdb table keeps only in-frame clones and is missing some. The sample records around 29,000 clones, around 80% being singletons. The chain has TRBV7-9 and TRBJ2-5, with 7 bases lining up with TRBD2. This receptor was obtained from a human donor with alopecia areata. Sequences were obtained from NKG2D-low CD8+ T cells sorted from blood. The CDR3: CASSAFAGEETQYF. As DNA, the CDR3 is TGTGCCAGCAGCGCTTTCGCGGGAGAAGAGACCCAGTACTTC.